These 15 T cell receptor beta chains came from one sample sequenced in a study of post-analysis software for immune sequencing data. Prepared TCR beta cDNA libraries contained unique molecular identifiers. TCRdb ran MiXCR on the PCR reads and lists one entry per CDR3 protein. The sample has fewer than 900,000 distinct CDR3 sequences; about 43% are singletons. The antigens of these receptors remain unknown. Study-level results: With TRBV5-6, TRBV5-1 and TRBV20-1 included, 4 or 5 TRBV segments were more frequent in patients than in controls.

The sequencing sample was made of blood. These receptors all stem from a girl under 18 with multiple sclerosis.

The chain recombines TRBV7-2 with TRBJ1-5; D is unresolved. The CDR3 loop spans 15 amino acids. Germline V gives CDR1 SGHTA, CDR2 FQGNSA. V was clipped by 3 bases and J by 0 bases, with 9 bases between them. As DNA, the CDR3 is TGTGCCAGCAGCTTCGACGGCCGTAGCAATCAGCCCCAGCATTTT. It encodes CASSFDGRSNQPQHF.

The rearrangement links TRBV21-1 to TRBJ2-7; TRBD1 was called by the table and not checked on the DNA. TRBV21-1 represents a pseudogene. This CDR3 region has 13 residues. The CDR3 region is CASGDRSPYEQYF. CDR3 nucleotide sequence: TGTGCCAGCGGGGACAGGTCACCCTACGAGCAGTACTTC.

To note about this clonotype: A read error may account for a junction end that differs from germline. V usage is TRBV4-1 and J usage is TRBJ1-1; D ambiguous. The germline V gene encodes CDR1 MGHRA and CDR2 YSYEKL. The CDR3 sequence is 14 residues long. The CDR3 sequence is CASSQDYGNTKAFF. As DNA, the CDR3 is TGCGCCAGCAGCCAAGATTATGGGAACACTAAAGCTTTCTTT.

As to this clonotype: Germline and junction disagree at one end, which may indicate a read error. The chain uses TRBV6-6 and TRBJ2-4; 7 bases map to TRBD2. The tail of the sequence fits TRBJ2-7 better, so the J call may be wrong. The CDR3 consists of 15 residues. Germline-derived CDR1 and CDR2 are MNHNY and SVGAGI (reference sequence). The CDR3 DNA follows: TGTGCCAGCAGTGACTCCAGCGGGATGGGCAACGAGCAGTACTTC. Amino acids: CASSDSSGMGNEQYF.

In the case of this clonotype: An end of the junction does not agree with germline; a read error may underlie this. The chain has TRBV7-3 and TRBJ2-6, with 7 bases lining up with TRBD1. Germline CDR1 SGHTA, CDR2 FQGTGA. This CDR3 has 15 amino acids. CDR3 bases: TGTGCCAGCAGCTCCACAGGGGCTGGGGCCAACATCCTGACTTTC. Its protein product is CASSSTGAGANILTF.

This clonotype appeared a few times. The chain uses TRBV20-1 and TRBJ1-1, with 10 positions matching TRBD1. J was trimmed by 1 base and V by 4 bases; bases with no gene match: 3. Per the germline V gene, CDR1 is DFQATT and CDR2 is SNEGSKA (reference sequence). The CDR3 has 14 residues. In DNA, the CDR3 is TGCAGTGCTAAGACAGGGGGCGCGAACACTGAAGCTTTCTTT. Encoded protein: CSAKTGGANTEAFF.

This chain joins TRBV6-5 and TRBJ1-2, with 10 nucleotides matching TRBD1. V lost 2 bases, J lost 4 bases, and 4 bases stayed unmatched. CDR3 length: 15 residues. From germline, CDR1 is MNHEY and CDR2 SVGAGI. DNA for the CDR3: TGTGCCAGCAGTTACCGGGACAGGGGCAGCTATGGCTACACCTTC. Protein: CASSYRDRGSYGYTF.

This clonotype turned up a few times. CDR3 in amino acids: CASSLTSSDIQETQYF. The CDR3 DNA reads as TGCGCCAGCAGCTTGACCTCTAGCGACATTCAAGAGACCCAGTACTTC. This sequence joins TRBV5-1 and TRBJ2-5, with D perhaps TRBD2 (6 bases). Germline CDR1 and CDR2: SGHRS and YFSETQ. With 1 base removed from V and 2 bases from J, the gap between germline ends came to 15 bases. The CDR3 loop spans 16 amino acids.

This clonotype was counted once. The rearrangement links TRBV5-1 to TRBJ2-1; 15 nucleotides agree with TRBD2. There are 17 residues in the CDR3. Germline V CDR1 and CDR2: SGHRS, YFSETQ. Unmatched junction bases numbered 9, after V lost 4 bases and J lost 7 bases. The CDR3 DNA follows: TGCGCCAGCAGCGAAATGGGGACTAGCGGGAGGAAGAATGAGCAGTTCTTC. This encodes CASSEMGTSGRKNEQFF.

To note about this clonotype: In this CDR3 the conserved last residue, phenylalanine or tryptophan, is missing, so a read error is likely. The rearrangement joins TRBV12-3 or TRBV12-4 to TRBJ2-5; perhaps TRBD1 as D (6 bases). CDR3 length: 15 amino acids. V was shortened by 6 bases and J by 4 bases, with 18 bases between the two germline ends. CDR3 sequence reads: CASSPAGAPGETQYV. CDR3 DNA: TGTGCCAGCAGCCCTGCAGGGGCCCCGGGAGAGACCCAGTACGTC.

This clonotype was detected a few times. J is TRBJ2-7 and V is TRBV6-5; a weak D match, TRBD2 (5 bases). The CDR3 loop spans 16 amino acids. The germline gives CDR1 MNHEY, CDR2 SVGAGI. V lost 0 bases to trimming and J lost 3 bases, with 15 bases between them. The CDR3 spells CASSYSGVSVGYEQYF. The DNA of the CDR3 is TGTGCCAGCAGTTACTCGGGAGTTTCGGTCGGCTACGAGCAGTACTTC.

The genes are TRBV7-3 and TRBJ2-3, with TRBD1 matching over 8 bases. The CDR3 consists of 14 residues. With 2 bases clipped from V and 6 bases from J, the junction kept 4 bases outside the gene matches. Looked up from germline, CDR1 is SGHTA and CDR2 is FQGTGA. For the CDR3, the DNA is TGTGCCAGCAGCTTACAGGGGGCAATGGATACGCAGTATTTT. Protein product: CASSLQGAMDTQYF.

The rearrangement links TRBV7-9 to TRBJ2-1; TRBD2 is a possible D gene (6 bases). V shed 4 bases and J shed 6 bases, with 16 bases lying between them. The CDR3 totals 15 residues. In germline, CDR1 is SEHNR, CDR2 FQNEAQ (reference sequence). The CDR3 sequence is CASSWRLGLGNEQFF. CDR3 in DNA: TGTGCCAGCAGCTGGCGACTAGGGCTGGGCAATGAGCAGTTCTTC.

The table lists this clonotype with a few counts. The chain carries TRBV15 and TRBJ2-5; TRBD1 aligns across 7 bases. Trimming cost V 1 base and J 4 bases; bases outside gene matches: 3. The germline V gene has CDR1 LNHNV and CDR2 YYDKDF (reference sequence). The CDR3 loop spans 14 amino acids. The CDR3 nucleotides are TGTGCCACCAGCAGAGGTGACAGGGTAGAGACCCAGTACTTC. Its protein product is CATSRGDRVETQYF.

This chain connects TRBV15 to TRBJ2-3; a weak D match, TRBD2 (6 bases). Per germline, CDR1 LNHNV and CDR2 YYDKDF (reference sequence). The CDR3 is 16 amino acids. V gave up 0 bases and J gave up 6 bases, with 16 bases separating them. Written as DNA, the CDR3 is TGTGCCACCAGCAGAGATTCCAGCCTTGGGGGGGATACGCAGTATTTT. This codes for CATSRDSSLGGDTQYF. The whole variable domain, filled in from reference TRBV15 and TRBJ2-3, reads DAMVIQNPRYQVTQFGKPVTLSCSQTLNHNVMYWYQQKSSQAPKLLFHYYDKDFNNEADTPDNFQSRRPNTSFCFLDIRSPGLGDTAMYLCATSRDSSLGGDTQYFGPGTRLTVL.